This is a list of T cell receptor beta chains from one sample in a study of PD-1 blockade in classical Hodgkin lymphoma. Assay used: immunoSEQ multiplex PCR; TCRdb lists only in-frame clones, some missing. Of 7,000 or so clones in the sample, 70% to 80% are singletons; the top ten hold around 2.6%. This specimen was CD4+ T cells from blood, taken at baseline. Receptor source: a human donor with classical Hodgkin lymphoma. The CDR3 runs from the conserved cysteine through the conserved F or W. D genes are given only for firm matches. Part of the rows lack a size; the others show once, few, many or a class for expanded clones.

D gene,J gene,V gene,CDR3 length,clone size,CDR3 DNA,CDR3 protein
NA,TRBJ2-1,TRBV11-2,14,NA,TGTGCCAGCCAGGTGTTGCCCTCCTACAATGAGCAGTTCTTC,CASQVLPSYNEQFF
NA,TRBJ2-7,TRBV15,14,NA,TGTGCCACCAGGTGGGACTCTCTCTTGGGGGAGCAGTACTTC,CATRWDSLLGEQYF
NA,TRBJ2-7,TRBV5-6,13,once,TGTGCCAGCAGCTTGATAGGGGCGCGGGAGCAGTACTTC,CASSLIGAREQYF
NA,TRBJ2-7,TRBV5-8,16,NA,TGTGCCAGCAGCTTGTTTACGGGAGTGGCGTCCTACGAGCAGTACTTC,CASSLFTGVASYEQYF
TRBD2,TRBJ2-1,TRBV5-1,15,NA,TGCGCCAGCAGCTTTAGCGGGAGCGGCTACAATGAGCAGTTCTTC,CASSFSGSGYNEQFF
TRBD2,TRBJ2-3,TRBV7-2,16,NA,TGTGCCAGCAGCCGCCGGGGACTAGCGGGAGGTGATACGCAGTATTTT,CASSRRGLAGGDTQYF
TRBD2,TRBJ2-3,TRBV4-1,19,NA,TGCGCCAGCAGCCAAGAAATTTTCGAAGCGGGGTTTCTCCCAGATACGCAGTATTTT,CASSQEIFEAGFLPDTQYF
NA,TRBJ1-1,TRBV4-1,13,NA,TGCGCCAGCAGCCGCCTCAGGGGTACTGAAGCTTTCTTT,CASSRLRGTEAFF
NA,TRBJ2-5,TRBV6-4,14,NA,TGTGCCAGCAGTGACTCGGTAGAGGTGGAGACCCAGTACTTC,CASSDSVEVETQYF
TRBD2,TRBJ2-3,TRBV10-2,15,once,TGCGCCAGCAGTACAGCGGGAGGGAGCACAGATACGCAGTATTTT,CASSTAGGSTDTQYF
NA,TRBJ1-6,TRBV18,12,NA,TGTGCCAGCTCACCAGACACCTCGGACCTCCACTTT,CASSPDTSDLHF
NA,TRBJ2-3,TRBV11-2,17,NA,TGTGCCAGCAGCCTCAGACCTCCGTCTTTTGGCGCAGATACGCAGTATTTT,CASSLRPPSFGADTQYF
NA,TRBJ2-3,TRBV19,16,NA,TGTGCCAGTAGTATATCCCTCCTTTCAATCACAGATACGCAGTATTTT,CASSISLLSITDTQYF
NA,TRBJ2-2,TRBV25-1,16,few,TGTGCCAGCAGTGGGACACTTGGGTCGTACACCGGGGAGCTGTTTTTT,CASSGTLGSYTGELFF
NA,TRBJ1-3,TRBV28,18,NA,TGTGCCAGCAGCCCGCGGGTCCAGGGGCGAACCTCTGGAAACACCATATATTTT,CASSPRVQGRTSGNTIYF
NA,TRBJ1-4,TRBV19,12,NA,TGTGCCAGTAGTATCCCCGGACTAGGACTGTTTTTT,CASSIPGLGLFF
TRBD1,TRBJ2-7,TRBV11-2,14,NA,TGTGCCAGCAGCGCACAGGGGCCCTCCTACGAGCAGTACTTC,CASSAQGPSYEQYF
NA,TRBJ1-5,TRBV7-9,14,NA,TGTGCCAGCAGCGGAGACACTAGCAATCAGCCCCAGCATTTT,CASSGDTSNQPQHF
TRBD1,TRBJ1-2,TRBV6-5,14,NA,TGTGCCACCACGGACAGGGTGGAAGCCTATGGCTACACCTTC,CATTDRVEAYGYTF
NA,TRBJ1-4,TRBV25-1,15,NA,TGTGCCAGTGCCCGGGGCGGAACAACTAATGAAAAACTGTTTTTT,CASARGGTTNEKLFF
NA,TRBJ2-5,TRBV28,13,NA,TGTGCCAGCAGTTCACACGACGTAGAGACCCAGTACTTC,CASSSHDVETQYF
NA,TRBJ1-4,TRBV7-2,17,once,TGTGCCAGCAGCGGCGGAGGGTCGGCGGCAACTAATGAAAAACTGTTTTTT,CASSGGGSAATNEKLFF
NA,TRBJ2-7,TRBV6-5,14,once,TGTGCCAGCAGTTACATTGAGGGAAGGAGCGAGCAGTACTTC,CASSYIEGRSEQYF
TRBD2,TRBJ2-1,TRBV5-6,17,NA,TGTGCCAGCAGCTTGGGTCCGGGACTAGCGGTATACAATGAGCAGTTCTTC,CASSLGPGLAVYNEQFF
TRBD2,TRBJ2-6,TRBV10-2,15,NA,TGCGCCAGCAGGGGGGGGATCTCTGGGGCCAACGTCCTGACTTTC,CASRGGISGANVLTF
NA,TRBJ2-1,TRBV15,17,NA,TGTGCCACCAGCAGAGATAAAGGACTCGGCTCCTACAATGAGCAGTTCTTC,CATSRDKGLGSYNEQFF
NA,TRBJ2-6,TRBV27,18,NA,TGTGCCAGCAGTTTACGGGGGCTCCCCAACTCTGGGGCCAACGTCCTGACTTTC,CASSLRGLPNSGANVLTF
NA,TRBJ1-1,TRBV19,14,NA,TGTGCCAGTAGTATCCAGGGACCGGGCACTGAAGCTTTCTTT,CASSIQGPGTEAFF
TRBD2,TRBJ2-4,TRBV9,15,NA,TGTGCCAGCAGCGTAATGGGGGAGGGCCTAGACATTCAGTACTTC,CASSVMGEGLDIQYF